What follows are 11 T cell receptor beta chains derived from one specimen sequenced in a study of OX40 agonist ivuxolimab in advanced cancers. The library was made by the immunoSEQ multiplex PCR assay. The table comes from immuneACCESS by way of TCRdb, which keeps in-frame sequences with V and J called. Part of the clones is missing from these tables; in studies checked, under half for an unresolved V gene and the rest for unknown reasons. Across this sample there are about 95,000 clones, with approximately 85% seen only once. 3% to 4.5% of the sample rests with the top ten. Specimen: CD4+ or CD8+ T cells sorted from blood, collected in a trial of the OX40 agonist ivuxolimab. These receptors all come from an adult with an advanced solid tumor such as melanoma, head and neck, liver or kidney cancer.

This rearrangement joins TRBV28 to TRBJ1-2; perhaps TRBD1 as D (6 bases). CDR3 length equals 13 residues. Germline V lookup: CDR1 MDHEN, CDR2 SYDVKM. V lost 7 bases and J lost 4, with 13 bases in between. CDR3 DNA sequence: TGTGCCAGCACCGTCAGGGGAAGCTATGGCTACACCTTC. As protein: CASTVRGSYGYTF.

The rearrangement uses TRBV6-1 and TRBJ2-7; TRBD2 matches 7 bases. CDR1 is MNHNS and CDR2 is SASEGT in the germline V gene. V shed 8 bases, J shed 3 bases, and the junction held 10 bases outside the gene matches. The CDR3 contains 14 residues. The CDR3 here is CASRAGLAVYEQYF. The CDR3 DNA follows: TGTGCCAGCCGAGCGGGGCTAGCGGTCTACGAGCAGTACTTC.

The chain couples TRBV6-6 to TRBJ2-6; possibly TRBD1 for D (5 bases). The CDR3 is 14 residues long. Germline lookup yields CDR1 MNHNY and CDR2 SVGAGI (reference sequence). V shed 7 bases and J shed 1 base, with 8 bases lying between them. The CDR3 sequence is CASTPGSGANVLTF. CDR3 nucleotide sequence: TGTGCCAGCACTCCAGGGTCTGGGGCCAACGTCCTGACTTTC.

J is TRBJ2-1 and V is TRBV5-1, with D perhaps being TRBD1 or TRBD2 (6 bases each). The CDR3 runs 17 residues. The germline V and J ends were trimmed by 6 bases and 0 bases, with 19 bases remaining between them. Germline V gene lookup returns CDR1 SGHRS and CDR2 YFSETQ. The CDR3 DNA is TGCGCCAGCAATCCTAGGGGGGCGGTTAGCTCCTACAATGAGCAGTTCTTC. This encodes CASNPRGAVSSYNEQFF.

The chain couples TRBV6-5 to TRBJ2-3, with TRBD1 matching 8 bases. V lost 5 bases, J lost 4 bases, and 2 bases stayed unmatched. The CDR3 loop spans 13 amino acids. Germline V gives CDR1 MNHEY, CDR2 SVGAGI. CDR3 in amino acids: CASSATGADTQYF. The CDR3 DNA sequence: TGTGCCAGCAGTGCGACAGGGGCAGATACGCAGTATTTT.

This clone came up once. The V and J genes are TRBV15 and TRBJ2-5; D is ambiguous. TRBJ2-7 explains the end of the DNA better; the J call may be wrong. Germline CDR1 reads LNHNV; CDR2 reads YYDKDF (reference sequence). The CDR3 is 14 residues long. CDR3: CATTPPGSSYEQYF. The CDR3 DNA follows: TGTGCCACCACCCCTCCGGGTAGCTCCTACGAGCAGTACTTC.

The chain has TRBV5-6 and TRBJ2-7; 7 bases agree with TRBD1. Germline values: CDR1 SGHDT, CDR2 YYEEEE. The length of the CDR3 is 14 residues. Unmatched junction bases numbered 3, after V lost 1 base and J lost 2 bases. CDR3 DNA sequence: TGTGCCAGCAGCTTGCGGGACAGTCCCTACGAGCAGTACTTC. This sequence encodes CASSLRDSPYEQYF.

This chain connects TRBV30 to TRBJ2-1; D may match TRBD1 or TRBD2 (6 bases each). Between the trimmed V and J ends, which lost 5 bases and 6 bases, there was a span of 14 bases. Germline assignment: CDR1 GTSNPN and CDR2 SVGIG (reference sequence). The CDR3 is 13 amino acids. CDR3 in amino acids: CAWAVGGINEQFF. For the CDR3, the DNA is TGTGCCTGGGCGGTAGGGGGGATCAATGAGCAGTTCTTC.

The chain recombines TRBV11-2 with TRBJ2-2; no definite D call. V was trimmed by 6 bases and J by 4 bases, leaving 9 bases between them. Germline V CDR1 and CDR2: SGHAT, FQNNGV. This CDR3 is 13 amino acids long. Here the CDR3 reads CASRLGFTGELFF. The CDR3 coding sequence is TGTGCCAGCAGGCTGGGATTCACCGGGGAGCTGTTTTTT.

The chain joins TRBV15 to TRBJ1-1; perhaps TRBD1 as D (5 bases). Trimming stripped 8 bases from V and 0 bases from J, with 13 bases between. The CDR3 extends over 14 amino acids. Germline V CDR1 and CDR2: LNHNV, YYDKDF (reference sequence). The CDR3 region has the DNA TGTGCCACCGGTGATGACAGACTGAACACTGAAGCTTTCTTT. This codes for CATGDDRLNTEAFF.

CDR3 sequence (DNA): TGTGCCAGCAGTTTTACTTTGTCACACTCTGGAAACACCATATATTTT. This gives the protein CASSFTLSHSGNTIYF. The V and J genes are TRBV28 and TRBJ1-3; D not certain. CDR1 and CDR2 (germline): MDHEN, SYDVKM. V gave up 3 bases and J gave up 0 bases, with 12 bases separating them. The CDR3 runs 16 residues.